This T cell receptor (beta chain) was observed in a study of PD-1 and CTLA-4 blockade in melanoma. The repertoire was sequenced with immunoSEQ multiplex PCR; TCRdb's copy has only in-frame clones and lacks some. Of 25,000 to 35,000 clones in the sample, approximately 90% were seen once. The CDR3 spans 15 residues. Germline values: CDR1 MNHEY, CDR2 SMNVEV (reference sequence). Unmatched junction bases numbered 8, after V lost 4 bases and J lost 6 bases. This TCR came from a human donor with melanoma. This sequence joins TRBV27 and TRBJ2-1; 8 bases agree with TRBD2. Here the sequenced sample was CD8+ T cells from peripheral blood, taken from a patient given anti-PD-1 treatment. CDR3 sequence: CASSSYSGKGNEQFF. The CDR3 coding sequence is TGTGCCAGCAGTTCCTATAGCGGGAAGGGCAATGAGCAGTTCTTC.